This T cell receptor beta chain was sequenced for a study of blood T cell repertoires in COVID-19. The germline V and J ends were trimmed by 0 bases and 6 bases, with 12 bases remaining between them. Germline V gene data show CDR1 as SGDLS and CDR2 as YYNGEE. This CDR3 is 15 amino acids long. This table comes from immunoSEQ multiplex PCR, and its TCRdb copy is limited to in-frame clones, with some not included. The sample contains roughly 160,000 clones, roughly 84% of which appear only once. This receptor was taken from a man in his sixties who had recovered from COVID-19. The sequencing input was PBMCs or T cells enriched from blood (not recorded which). The chain has TRBV9 and TRBJ1-4, with D perhaps TRBD1 (5 bases). CDR3 bases: TGTGCCAGCAGCGTAGCCCAGGGCCATTATGAAAAACTGTTTTTT. This sequence encodes CASSVAQGHYEKLFF.